One and the same sample provided the 31 T cell receptor beta chains below, sequenced in a study of CD8 T cells in Susac syndrome (dated by TCRdb to about 2019). The library came from the immunoSEQ multiplex PCR assay. RNA was extracted using the RNeasy kit, and about 0.45 to 1 ug of the RNA was reverse transcribed with random hexamers. Through fastp at Q25 and MiXCR, TCRdb rebuilt clones from the public reads, retaining in-frame beta chains. Under each unique CDR3 protein, matching rows form one entry showing the most common genes and DNA. Here the sample has about 290,000 distinct CDR3 sequences; about 91% occur a single time. Of the sample, about 0.17% is held by the ten largest clones. The sequenced material came from CD8+ T cells from PBMCs. These receptor sequences come from a human donor with multiple sclerosis.

The DNA of the CDR3 is TGTGCCAGCAGTCCTAGCGGGAGTGAGGGGGAAAGCTCCTACAATGAGCAGTTCTTC. Amino acid sequence: CASSPSGSEGESSYNEQFF. The V gene is TRBV6-1, the J gene TRBJ2-1, with 10 bases aligning to TRBD2. The junction had 13 bases not matched to a gene; V was cut back by 5 bases and J by 0 bases. The CDR3 has 19 residues. Germline CDR1 and CDR2: MNHNS and SASEGT.

This chain links TRBV6-5 with TRBJ2-2, with 13 bases that match TRBD2. This CDR3 comprises 18 residues. V dropped 2 bases and J dropped 5; count of bases not matched to a gene: 8. The germline CDR1 and CDR2 sequences are MNHEY and SVGAGI. CDR3 in amino acids: CASSYGLAGARGTGELFF. Written as DNA, the CDR3 is TGTGCCAGCAGTTACGGACTAGCGGGAGCTCGCGGGACCGGGGAGCTGTTTTTT.

This clonotype has a handful of counts. V usage is TRBV14 and J usage is TRBJ2-1; D unclear. The V gene lost 4 bases and the J gene lost 2 bases, with 6 bases spanning the gap. This CDR3 contains 13 residues. CDR1 and CDR2 (germline): SGHDN, FVKESK. CDR3 sequence: CASSPWAYNEQFF. In DNA form, the CDR3 reads TGTGCCAGCAGCCCATGGGCCTACAATGAGCAGTTCTTC.

The chain's CDR3 is CASSEEGGSSYEQYF. As DNA, the CDR3 is TGTGCCAGCAGTGAAGAGGGCGGGAGCTCCTACGAGCAGTACTTC. The chain joins TRBV6-1 to TRBJ2-7; 7 bases fit TRBD2. V lost 1 base to trimming and J lost 0 bases; unmatched junction nucleotides: 3. Germline loops: CDR1 MNHNS, CDR2 SASEGT. The CDR3 has 15 residues.

The chain couples TRBV10-3 to TRBJ1-3; D is undetermined. The CDR3 spans 16 residues. Germline lookup yields CDR1 ENHRY and CDR2 SYGVKD. Trimming shortened V by 7 bases and J by 0 bases, and 16 bases separated the two germline ends. The CDR3 loop is CAITGLASGSGNTIYF. CDR3 DNA sequence: TGTGCCATCACGGGGTTGGCTTCTGGCTCTGGAAACACCATATATTTT.

The chain recombines TRBV4-3 with TRBJ2-7, with a possible D match to TRBD2 (6 bases). Germline V gene data show CDR1 as LGHNA and CDR2 as YSLEER. The CDR3 runs 16 residues. V gave up 4 bases and J gave up 2 bases, with 18 bases separating them. The DNA of the CDR3 is TGCGCCAGCAGCCCAAGGGACTCATCCCTCCCCTACGAGCAGTACTTC. Its translation: CASSPRDSSLPYEQYF.

This chain connects TRBV20-1 to TRBJ2-2, with 9 nucleotides matching TRBD2. From germline, CDR1 is DFQATT and CDR2 SNEGSKA (reference sequence). Trimming at V came to 0 bases and at J to 3 bases, leaving 5 bases not matched to a gene. There are 16 residues in the CDR3. In DNA, the CDR3 is TGCAGTGCTAGAGATAGCGGGAGTGGTGACACCGGGGAGCTGTTTTTT. Encoded protein: CSARDSGSGDTGELFF.

The V call is TRBV27, the J call TRBJ2-7; 7 bases are shared with TRBD2. Per germline, CDR1 MNHEY and CDR2 SMNVEV (reference sequence). Germline trimming cut 7 bases from V and 3 bases from J; bases unmatched to any gene: 15. The CDR3 sequence is 16 residues long. The CDR3 nucleotides are TGTGCCAGCATTGGAGTCTCGGGAGGAAATCTCTACGAGCAGTACTTC. As protein: CASIGVSGGNLYEQYF.

The chain combines TRBV21-1 with TRBJ2-1; no check of the table's D call, TRBD1, against the DNA was made. TRBV21-1 is flagged as a pseudogene. The CDR3 runs 16 residues. The DNA of the CDR3 is TGTGCCAGCAGCTCACAACGGGACAGGGAAAAAAATGAGCAGTTCTTC. Translated, it gives CASSSQRDREKNEQFF.

The chain couples TRBV18 to TRBJ1-4; maybe TRBD1 (5 bases). This CDR3 is 16 amino acids long. Germline V lookup: CDR1 KGHSH, CDR2 LQKENI. Trimming stripped 2 bases from V and 2 bases from J, with 12 bases between. The CDR3 reads CASSPSSGETNEKLFF. The CDR3 nucleotides are TGTGCCAGCTCACCATCCTCGGGGGAGACTAATGAAAAACTGTTTTTT.

This chain joins TRBV19 and TRBJ2-3; 10 bases map to TRBD2. V lost 3 bases, J lost 4 bases, and 4 bases stayed unmatched. From germline, CDR1 is LNHDA and CDR2 SQIVND (reference sequence). CDR3 length equals 15 residues. The CDR3 is CASSILAGEADTQYF. DNA for the CDR3: TGTGCCAGTAGTATTCTAGCGGGAGAGGCAGATACGCAGTATTTT.

The V and J genes are TRBV10-3 and TRBJ1-5; TRBD1 aligns across 10 bases. This CDR3 spans 16 amino acids. The V and J ends lost 3 bases and 1 base, in that order; junction bases with no gene match: 3. Germline V lookup: CDR1 ENHRY, CDR2 SYGVKD. The CDR3 bases are TGTGCCATCAGTGATGGACAGGGGGTGAGCAATCAGCCCCAGCATTTT. Amino acid sequence: CAISDGQGVSNQPQHF.

The CDR3 DNA follows: TGCAGCGTTGAATCGCGGGCGGGGGACACGCAGTATTTT. Protein product: CSVESRAGDTQYF. The chain employs TRBV29-1 and TRBJ2-3; 7 bases line up with TRBD2. CDR3 size: 13 residues. Germline V CDR1 and CDR2: SQVTM, ANQGSEA. The V segment lost 2 bases and the J segment 9 bases; nucleotides outside the gene matches: 8.

V usage is TRBV4-3 and J usage is TRBJ1-1; D possibly corresponds to TRBD1 (5 bases). Trimming took 1 base from V and 2 from J, leaving 8 bases between them. Germline V CDR1 and CDR2: LGHNA, YSLEER. This CDR3 region has 14 residues. CDR3 bases: TGCGCCAGCAGCCAAGGACAGATAAACACTGAAGCTTTCTTT. It is translated as CASSQGQINTEAFF.

The chain is built from TRBV7-9 and TRBJ1-1, with D unclear. The CDR3 is 14 amino acids. V was trimmed by 5 bases and J by 4 bases, leaving 14 bases between them. Germline values: CDR1 SEHNR, CDR2 FQNEAQ (reference sequence). The chain's CDR3 is CASSRGLWATEAFF. The CDR3 DNA reads as TGTGCCAGCAGCCGAGGCCTGTGGGCCACTGAAGCTTTCTTT. Variable domain in full (rest from reference TRBV7-9 and TRBJ1-1): DTGVSQNPRHKITKRGQNVTFRCDPISEHNRLYWYRQTLGQGPEFLTYFQNEAQLEKSRLLSDRFSAERPKGSFSTLEIQRTEQGDSAMYLCASSRGLWATEAFFGQGTRLTVV.

The chain couples TRBV5-6 to TRBJ2-1; 12 bases are shared with TRBD2. From germline, CDR1 is SGHDT and CDR2 YYEEEE. With 4 bases clipped from V and 10 bases from J, the junction kept 12 bases outside the gene matches. The CDR3 is 16 residues long. DNA of the CDR3: TGTGCCAGCAGCGGCGGACTAGCGGGGCGGGGCGGGGAGCAGTTCTTC. It translates to CASSGGLAGRGGEQFF.

The rearrangement joins TRBV11-2 to TRBJ2-2; D is possibly TRBD2 (5 bases). Germline V gene data show CDR1 as SGHAT and CDR2 as FQNNGV. This CDR3 spans 13 amino acids. V gave up 5 bases and J gave up 7 bases, with 11 bases separating them. CDR3 DNA sequence: TGTGCCAGCAGCCAGGACTTGGACGGGGAGCTGTTTTTT. This encodes CASSQDLDGELFF.

V is TRBV20-1 and J is TRBJ1-1; D is unclear. Germline CDR1 reads DFQATT; CDR2 reads SNEGSKA (reference sequence). The V and J ends lost 7 bases and 1 base respectively, with 10 bases between them. The CDR3 loop spans 12 amino acids. The CDR3 protein is CSGAVGNTEAFF. DNA of the CDR3: TGCAGTGGTGCAGTCGGGAACACTGAAGCTTTCTTT.

The DNA of the CDR3 is TGCAGCGTTGCGGAGGGAACCGAGCAGTACTTC. Translated: CSVAEGTEQYF. The chain couples TRBV29-1 to TRBJ2-7, with D perhaps TRBD2 (6 bases). V was clipped by 4 bases and J by 6 bases, with 10 bases between them. The CDR3 loop spans 11 amino acids. Germline V gene sequence: CDR1 SQVTM, CDR2 ANQGSEA.

The CDR3 sequence is CASSLNRFYEQYF. For the CDR3, the DNA is TGTGCCAGCAGCTTGAACAGGTTCTACGAGCAGTACTTC. The V gene is TRBV11-2, the J gene TRBJ2-7, with D possibly matching TRBD1 (5 bases). CDR3 length: 13 residues. V was clipped by 3 bases and J by 3 bases, with 9 bases between them. Germline V gene data show CDR1 as SGHAT and CDR2 as FQNNGV. The full variable domain, in which reference TRBV11-2 and TRBJ2-7 provide the parts outside the CDR3, is EAGVAQSPRYKIIEKRQSVAFWCNPISGHATLYWYQQILGQGPKLLIQFQNNGVVDDSQLPKDRFSAERLKGVDSTLKIQPAKLEDSAVYLCASSLNRFYEQYFGPGTRLTVT.

The CDR3: CASSPGTGFNEKLFF. The CDR3 DNA is TGCGCCAGCAGCCCCGGGACAGGCTTTAATGAAAAACTGTTTTTT. J is TRBJ1-4 and V is TRBV4-3; 8 bases agree with TRBD1. The CDR3 consists of 15 residues. With V trimmed by 4 bases and J by 4 bases, 5 bases remained unmatched. The germline gives CDR1 LGHNA, CDR2 YSLEER.

This clonotype was detected only once. The J gene is TRBJ2-1, the V gene TRBV12-3 or TRBV12-4; TRBD1 agrees at 9 bases. Trimming at V came to 5 bases and at J to 8 bases, leaving 4 bases not matched to a gene. This CDR3 is 13 amino acids long. The CDR3: CASSTGGLHEQFF. The CDR3 DNA reads TGTGCCAGCAGTACAGGGGGCTTACATGAGCAGTTCTTC.

This clonotype was observed a single time. V is TRBV27 and J is TRBJ2-5; D is unresolved. The germline V gene encodes CDR1 MNHEY and CDR2 SMNVEV (reference sequence). This CDR3 has 13 amino acids. Trimming removed 2 bases at V and 4 bases at J, with 8 bases between. The CDR3 DNA reads TGTGCCAGCAGTTTAAGGCTCCCAGAGACCCAGTACTTC. This translates into CASSLRLPETQYF.

J is TRBJ2-2 and V is TRBV20-1, with TRBD2 matching over 7 bases. The CDR3 totals 16 residues. Germline V CDR1 and CDR2: DFQATT, SNEGSKA (reference sequence). The V segment lost 7 bases and the J segment 2 bases; nucleotides outside the gene matches: 13. The CDR3 DNA reads as TGCAGTGGGGCACCCCCGGGGAGGGGCAACACCGGGGAGCTGTTTTTT. Its translation: CSGAPPGRGNTGELFF.

The chain couples TRBV6-1 to TRBJ2-5; 9 positions agree with TRBD2. V dropped 2 bases and J dropped 2; count of bases not matched to a gene: 3. The CDR3 runs 15 residues. Germline-derived CDR1 and CDR2 are MNHNS and SASEGT. This chain's CDR3 is CASSEIAGAQETQYF. The CDR3 nucleotides read TGTGCCAGCAGTGAAATAGCGGGAGCACAAGAGACCCAGTACTTC.

The chain couples TRBV27 to TRBJ2-1, with TRBD2 identical over 12 bases. Trimming at V came to 2 bases and at J to 7 bases, leaving 6 bases not matched to a gene. The CDR3 consists of 16 residues. CDR1 and CDR2 from the germline V gene are MNHEY and SMNVEV (reference sequence). CDR3 nucleotide sequence: TGTGCCAGCAGTTTAACGACTAGCGGGGGCCGGAATGAGCAGTTCTTC. Protein: CASSLTTSGGRNEQFF.

The chain recombines TRBV7-2 with TRBJ2-5, with D maybe TRBD2 (6 bases). The V end was cut by 3 bases, the J end by 5 bases, with 10 bases between. Germline loops: CDR1 SGHTA, CDR2 FQGNSA. The CDR3 totals 13 residues. CDR3 sequence: CASSFVGGETQYF. In DNA, the CDR3 is TGTGCCAGCAGCTTTGTAGGAGGGGAGACCCAGTACTTC.

The chain has TRBV14 and TRBJ2-1; 8 nucleotides line up with TRBD1. This CDR3 spans 16 amino acids. Germline V CDR1 and CDR2: SGHDN, FVKESK. Trimming at V came to 0 bases and at J to 3 bases, leaving 4 bases not matched to a gene. The CDR3 DNA reads TGTGCCAGCAGCCAAGAAAGGACAGGGTTCTACAATGAGCAGTTCTTC. Residues: CASSQERTGFYNEQFF.

This chain uses TRBV27 with TRBJ2-5; D remains unclear. The CDR3 length is 14 residues. V gave up 2 bases and J gave up 5 bases, with 12 bases separating them. Germline values: CDR1 MNHEY, CDR2 SMNVEV (reference sequence). The CDR3 region is CASSLTTYGETQYF. Here the CDR3 DNA reads TGTGCCAGCAGTTTAACTACTTACGGGGAGACCCAGTACTTC.

The V call is TRBV27, the J call TRBJ2-3; D gene uncertain. V gave up 3 bases and J gave up 1 base, with 11 bases separating them. Germline CDR1 is MNHEY and CDR2 is SMNVEV (reference sequence). CDR3 length: 15 amino acids. CDR3 residues: CASSFLLAGTDTQYF. The CDR3 nucleotides are TGTGCCAGCAGTTTTCTCTTGGCGGGCACAGATACGCAGTATTTT.

The V call is TRBV7-2, the J call TRBJ1-2; D call uncertain. The CDR3 totals 13 residues. Germline V gives CDR1 SGHTA, CDR2 FQGNSA. Between the trimmed V and J ends, which lost 4 bases and 5 bases, there was a span of 11 bases. CDR3 residues: CASSSSGLYGYTF. In DNA form, the CDR3 reads TGTGCCAGCAGCTCCTCGGGCCTTTATGGCTACACCTTC. Using reference TRBV7-2 and TRBJ1-2 for the parts outside the CDR3, the full variable domain is GAGVSQSPSNKVTEKGKDVELRCDPISGHTALYWYRQSLGQGLEFLIYFQGNSAPDKSGLPSDRFSAERTGGSVSTLTIQRTQQEDSAVYLCASSSSGLYGYTFGSGTRLTVV.